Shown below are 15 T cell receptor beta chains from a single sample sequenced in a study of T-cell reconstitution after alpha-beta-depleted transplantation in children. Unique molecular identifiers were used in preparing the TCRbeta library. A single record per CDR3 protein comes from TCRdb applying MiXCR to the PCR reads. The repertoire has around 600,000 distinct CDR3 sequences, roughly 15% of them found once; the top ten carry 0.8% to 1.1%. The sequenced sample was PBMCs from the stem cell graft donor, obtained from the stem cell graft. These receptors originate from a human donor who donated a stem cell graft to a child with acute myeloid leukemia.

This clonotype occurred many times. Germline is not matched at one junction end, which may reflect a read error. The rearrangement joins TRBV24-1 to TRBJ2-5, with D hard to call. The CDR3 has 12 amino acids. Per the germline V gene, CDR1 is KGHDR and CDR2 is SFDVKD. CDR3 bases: TGTGCCACCAGCGATTTGGAAGAGACCCAGTACTTC. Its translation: CATSDLEETQYF.

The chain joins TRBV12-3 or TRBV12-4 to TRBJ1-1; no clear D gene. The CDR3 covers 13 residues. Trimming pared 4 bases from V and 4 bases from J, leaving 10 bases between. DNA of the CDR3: TGTGCCAGCAGTTCCGGAGGGTCCACTGAAGCTTTCTTT. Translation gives CASSSGGSTEAFF.

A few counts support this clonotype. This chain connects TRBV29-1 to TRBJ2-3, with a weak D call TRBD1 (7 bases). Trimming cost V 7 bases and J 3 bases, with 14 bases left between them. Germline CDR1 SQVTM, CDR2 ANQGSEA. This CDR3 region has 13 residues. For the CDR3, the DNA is TGCAGCGCAAAGGGGGGACAGACAGATACGCAGTATTTT. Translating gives CSAKGGQTDTQYF.

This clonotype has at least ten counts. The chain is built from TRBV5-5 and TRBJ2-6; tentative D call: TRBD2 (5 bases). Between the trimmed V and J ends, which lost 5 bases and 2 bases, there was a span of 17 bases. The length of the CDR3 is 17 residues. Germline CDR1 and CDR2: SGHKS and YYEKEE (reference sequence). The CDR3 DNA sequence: TGTGCCAGCAGTCCGTCGAGGCAGGAGGCTGGGGCCAACGTCCTGACTTTC. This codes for CASSPSRQEAGANVLTF.

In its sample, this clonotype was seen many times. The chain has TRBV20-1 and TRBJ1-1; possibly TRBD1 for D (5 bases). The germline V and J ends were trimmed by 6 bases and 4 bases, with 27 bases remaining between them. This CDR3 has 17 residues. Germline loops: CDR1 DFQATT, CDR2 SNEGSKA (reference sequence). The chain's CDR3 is CSANSAGGLSVGTEAFF. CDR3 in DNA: TGCAGTGCCAATTCGGCGGGGGGACTCTCGGTGGGCACTGAAGCTTTCTTT.

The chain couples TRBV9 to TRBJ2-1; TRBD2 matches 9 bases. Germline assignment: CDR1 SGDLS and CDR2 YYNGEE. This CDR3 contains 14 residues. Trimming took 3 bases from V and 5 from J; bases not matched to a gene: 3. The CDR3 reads CASSASGENNEQFF. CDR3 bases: TGTGCCAGCAGCGCTAGCGGGGAAAACAATGAGCAGTTCTTC.

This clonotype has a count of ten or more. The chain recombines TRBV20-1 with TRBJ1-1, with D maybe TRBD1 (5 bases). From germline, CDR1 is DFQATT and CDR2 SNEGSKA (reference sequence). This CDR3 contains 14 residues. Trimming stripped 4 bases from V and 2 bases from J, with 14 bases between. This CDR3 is CSATSTAANTEAFF. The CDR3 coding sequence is TGCAGTGCTACTTCGACAGCAGCTAACACTGAAGCTTTCTTT.

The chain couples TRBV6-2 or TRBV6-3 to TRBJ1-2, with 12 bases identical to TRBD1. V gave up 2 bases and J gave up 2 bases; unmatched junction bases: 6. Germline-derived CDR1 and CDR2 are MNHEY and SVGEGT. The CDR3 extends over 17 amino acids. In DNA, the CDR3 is TGTGCCAGCAGTTACCAGGGACAGGGGGCTTCGAACTATGGCTACACCTTC. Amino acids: CASSYQGQGASNYGYTF.

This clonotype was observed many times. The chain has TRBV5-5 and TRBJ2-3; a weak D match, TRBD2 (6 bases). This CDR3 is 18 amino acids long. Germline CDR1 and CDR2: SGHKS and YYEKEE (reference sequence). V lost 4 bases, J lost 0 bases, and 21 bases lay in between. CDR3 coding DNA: TGTGCCAGCAGCGGAGAGGGCGGGGCAGCCACTAGCACAGATACGCAGTATTTT. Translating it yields CASSGEGGAATSTDTQYF.

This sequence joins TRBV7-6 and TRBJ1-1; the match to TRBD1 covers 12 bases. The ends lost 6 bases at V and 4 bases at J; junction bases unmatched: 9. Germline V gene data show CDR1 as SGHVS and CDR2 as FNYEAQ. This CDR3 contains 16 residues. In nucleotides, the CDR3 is TGTGCCAGCAGGCCGGGACAGGGGGCCGGGGGCACTGAAGCTTTCTTT. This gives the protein CASRPGQGAGGTEAFF.

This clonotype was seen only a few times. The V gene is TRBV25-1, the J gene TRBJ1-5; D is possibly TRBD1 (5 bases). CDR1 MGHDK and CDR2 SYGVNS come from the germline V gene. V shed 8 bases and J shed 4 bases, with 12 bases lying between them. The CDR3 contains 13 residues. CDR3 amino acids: CASRGRGNQPQHF. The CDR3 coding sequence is TGTGCCAGCCGAGGAAGGGGTAATCAGCCCCAGCATTTT.

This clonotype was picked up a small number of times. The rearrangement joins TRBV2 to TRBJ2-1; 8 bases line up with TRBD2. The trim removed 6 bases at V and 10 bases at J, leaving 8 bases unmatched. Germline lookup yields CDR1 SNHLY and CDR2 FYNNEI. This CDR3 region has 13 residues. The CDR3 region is CASRRTSLGEQFF. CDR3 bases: TGTGCCAGCAGGAGGACTAGCCTCGGGGAGCAGTTCTTC.

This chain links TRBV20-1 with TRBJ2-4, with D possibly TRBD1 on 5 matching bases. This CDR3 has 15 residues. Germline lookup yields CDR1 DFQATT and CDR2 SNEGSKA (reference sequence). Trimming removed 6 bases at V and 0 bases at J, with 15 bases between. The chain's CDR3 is CSAIDSTEAKNIQYF. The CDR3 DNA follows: TGCAGTGCCATCGACAGCACGGAAGCCAAAAACATTCAGTACTTC.

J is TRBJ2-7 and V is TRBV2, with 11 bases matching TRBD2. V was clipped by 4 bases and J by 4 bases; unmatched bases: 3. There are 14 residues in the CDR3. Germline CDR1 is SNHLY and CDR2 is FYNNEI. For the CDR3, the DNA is TGTGCCAGCAGTGTTAGCGGGGGGGCTTACGAGCAGTACGTC. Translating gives CASSVSGGAYEQYV.

The CDR3 DNA follows: TGTGCCATGAGCCAGGGACAGGGGGCAGTAGATTGGGCCAATCAGCCCCAGCATTTT. This encodes CAMSQGQGAVDWANQPQHF. J is TRBJ1-5 and V is TRBV4-2, with 12 bases fitting TRBD1. With 10 bases clipped from V and 3 bases from J, the junction kept 19 bases outside the gene matches. The CDR3 has 19 residues. Germline values: CDR1 LGHNA, CDR2 YNFKEQ.